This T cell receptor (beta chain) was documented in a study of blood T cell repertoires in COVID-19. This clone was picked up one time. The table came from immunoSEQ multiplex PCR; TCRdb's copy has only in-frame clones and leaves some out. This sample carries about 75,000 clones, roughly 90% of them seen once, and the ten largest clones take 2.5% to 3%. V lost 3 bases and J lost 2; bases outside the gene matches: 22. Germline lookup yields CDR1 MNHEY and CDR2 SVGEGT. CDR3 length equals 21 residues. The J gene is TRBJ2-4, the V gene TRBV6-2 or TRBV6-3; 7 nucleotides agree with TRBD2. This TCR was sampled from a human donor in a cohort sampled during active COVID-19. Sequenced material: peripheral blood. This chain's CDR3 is CASSYLFSEGGPAATKNIQYF. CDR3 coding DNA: TGTGCCAGCAGTTATTTGTTCTCTGAGGGAGGGCCCGCCGCGACCAAAAACATTCAGTACTTC.